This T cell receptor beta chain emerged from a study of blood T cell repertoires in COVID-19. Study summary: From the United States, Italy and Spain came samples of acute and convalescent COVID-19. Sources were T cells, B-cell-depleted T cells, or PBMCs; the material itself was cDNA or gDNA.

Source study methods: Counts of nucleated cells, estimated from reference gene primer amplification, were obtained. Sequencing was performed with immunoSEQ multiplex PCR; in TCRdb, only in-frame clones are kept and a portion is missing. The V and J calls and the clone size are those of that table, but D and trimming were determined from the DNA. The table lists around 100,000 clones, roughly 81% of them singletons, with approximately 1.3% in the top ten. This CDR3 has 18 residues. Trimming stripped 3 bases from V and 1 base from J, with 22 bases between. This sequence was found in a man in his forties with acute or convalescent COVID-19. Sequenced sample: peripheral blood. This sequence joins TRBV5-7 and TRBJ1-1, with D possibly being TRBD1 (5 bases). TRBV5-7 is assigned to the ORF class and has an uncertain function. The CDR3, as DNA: TGTGCCAGCAGCTGGGACTTTGGACCGACTTTCAGGAACACTGAAGCTTTCTTT. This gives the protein CASSWDFGPTFRNTEAFF.